This entry lists 15 T cell receptor beta chains sequenced from one sample in a study of breast tumors, draining lymph nodes, adjacent tissues. The lymph nodes were axillary draining lymph nodes from breast cancer patients. TCRdb recomputed calls from the multiplex PCR reads with MiXCR, one row per CDR3 protein. The sample shows over 100,000 distinct CDR3 sequences, about a fifth of them seen only once. Sequences were obtained from axillary lymph node tissue. The source of these receptors is a female donor with breast cancer. Some clones in this sample may be carry-over from other donors' samples.

The chain carries TRBV20-1 and TRBJ2-3; maybe TRBD1 (5 bases). The V gene lost 5 bases and the J gene lost 0 bases, with 15 bases spanning the gap. Per germline, CDR1 DFQATT and CDR2 SNEGSKA (reference sequence). The CDR3 spans 15 residues. Here the CDR3 reads CSAPCRGGSTDTQYF. CDR3 nucleotides: TGCAGTGCTCCCTGTAGGGGCGGTAGCACAGATACGCAGTATTTT.

This clonotype was seen ten or more times. The chain has TRBV7-8 and TRBJ2-5; D is ambiguous. V was cut by 6 bases and J by 7 bases, with 21 bases left in between. This CDR3 spans 15 amino acids. CDR1 SGHVS and CDR2 FQNEAQ come from the germline V gene. The CDR3: CASSSSSAPRRTQYF. The CDR3 DNA reads TGTGCCAGCAGTTCCTCCTCCGCCCCAAGAAGGACCCAGTACTTC.

Concerning this clonotype: A read error is possible here, since a much larger clone lies one base away. V gene TRBV6-5 combines with J gene TRBJ1-5, with D unclear. Germline CDR1 reads MNHEY; CDR2 reads SVGAGI. The CDR3 length is 13 residues. CDR3 amino acids: CASSYSENQSQHF. The CDR3 DNA reads as TGTGCCAGCAGTTACTCAGAGAATCAGTCCCAGCATTTT.

This clonotype showed up many times. The chain is built from TRBV28 and TRBJ2-1; no reliable D call. CDR1 is MDHEN, CDR2 SYDVKM, per germline. Trimming pared 3 bases from V and 3 bases from J, leaving 0 bases between. The CDR3 runs to 11 residues. CDR3 residues: CASSFYNEQFF. CDR3 sequence (DNA): TGTGCCAGCAGTTTCTACAATGAGCAGTTCTTC.

This clonotype appeared a few times. J is TRBJ2-1 and V is TRBV5-1, with D perhaps being TRBD1 or TRBD2 (5 bases each). CDR3 length: 19 residues. V was trimmed by 7 bases and J by 7 bases, leaving 33 bases between them. Germline CDR1 reads SGHRS; CDR2 reads YFSETQ. CDR3 amino acids: CASGTGPEIRTDMGNEQFF. In DNA, the CDR3 is TGCGCCAGCGGGACCGGGCCAGAGATAAGGACCGATATGGGGAATGAGCAGTTCTTC.

This clonotype has more than one count but fewer than ten. This chain joins TRBV28 and TRBJ2-1, with 8 bases lining up with TRBD1. The CDR3 loop spans 17 amino acids. Trimming at V came to 1 base and at J to 7 bases, leaving 12 bases not matched to a gene. The germline V gene encodes CDR1 MDHEN and CDR2 SYDVKM. This CDR3 reads CASSLSASLGQGNEQFF. The CDR3 DNA sequence: TGTGCCAGCAGTTTATCCGCCAGCCTCGGACAGGGTAATGAGCAGTTCTTC.

This clonotype was seen repeatedly, ten times or more. The rearrangement links TRBV7-2 to TRBJ2-3, with D unresolved. V dropped 5 bases and J dropped 2 bases, with 11 bases sitting between them. This CDR3 region has 14 residues. The germline CDR1 and CDR2 sequences are SGHTA and FQGNSA. As DNA, the CDR3 is TGTGCCAGCAGCCCTAGACTGTACACAGATACGCAGTATTTT. Residues: CASSPRLYTDTQYF.

For this clonotype: One base away lies a much larger clone, so this may be a sequencing read error. This chain joins TRBV6-1 and TRBJ2-1, with no clear D. This CDR3 has 12 residues. Germline CDR1 MNHNS, CDR2 SASEGT. This CDR3 reads CASSDLSDERFF. The CDR3 DNA sequence: TGTGCCAGCAGTGACCTCTCGGATGAGCGGTTCTTC.

Many counts were recorded for this clonotype. V and J are TRBV5-1 and TRBJ1-3, with D possibly being TRBD1 (5 bases). V lost 3 bases and J 1 base, leaving 20 bases between the germline ends. This CDR3 comprises 18 residues. Per germline, CDR1 SGHRS and CDR2 YFSETQ. CDR3 in amino acids: CASSWGGRGDESGNTIYF. DNA of the CDR3: TGCGCCAGCAGCTGGGGGGGTCGGGGAGACGAGTCTGGAAACACCATATATTTT.

With regard to this clonotype: This may be a read error: a much more frequent sequence differs by one nucleotide. V usage is TRBV4-2 and J usage is TRBJ2-7; 7 nucleotides line up with TRBD2. Germline CDR1 reads LGHNA; CDR2 reads YNFKEQ. This CDR3 contains 15 residues. Trimming cost V 2 bases and J 0 bases; bases outside gene matches: 4. The CDR3 DNA reads as TGTGCCAGCAGCCAACATGGGGAGGGCTCCTACGAGCAGTACTTC. Amino acids: CASSQHGEGSYEQYF.

Concerning this clonotype itself: This could be a read error, since a much larger clone is one nucleotide away. The V and J genes are TRBV6-1 and TRBJ2-3; D is undetermined. From germline, CDR1 is MNHNS and CDR2 SASEGT. CDR3 length equals 12 residues. The CDR3 loop reads CASKPSTDRQYF. The CDR3 DNA is TGTGCCAGCAAACCCAGCACAGATAGGCAGTATTTT.

This clonotype showed up just a few times. The V and J genes are TRBV19 and TRBJ2-6; a weak D match, TRBD1 (6 bases). This CDR3 is built from 15 residues. Deletions cut 7 bases from V and 4 bases from J, with 14 bases between. Germline CDR1 and CDR2: LNHDA and SQIVND (reference sequence). For the CDR3, the DNA is TGTGCCAGTAATTTACAGGGCTCCGGGGCCAACGTCCTGACTTTC. Protein sequence: CASNLQGSGANVLTF.

There are many counts of this clonotype. This rearrangement joins TRBV7-9 to TRBJ2-2; 8 bases agree with TRBD1. J gave up 6 bases and V 4 bases, and 22 bases lay outside the gene matches. The CDR3 contains 20 residues. Germline V gene sequence: CDR1 SEHNR, CDR2 FQNEAQ (reference sequence). In nucleotides, the CDR3 is TGTGCCAGCAGCTCAGACGGCCGGCCAGGGGGCGTTTTGGTGCCCGGGGAGCTGTTTTTT. Its protein is CASSSDGRPGGVLVPGELFF.

This clonotype was seen at least ten times. The chain carries TRBV20-1 and TRBJ2-1, with D hard to call. CDR1 is DFQATT, CDR2 SNEGSKA, per germline (reference sequence). V was pared by 0 bases and J by 0 bases, with 9 bases between. The CDR3 runs 15 residues. The CDR3 bases are TGCAGTGCTAGAGATGGGCTGAGCTCCTACAATGAGCAGTTCTTC. Translated: CSARDGLSSYNEQFF.

Points on this clonotype: With a much larger clone just one base away, this may be a read error. The gene calls are TRBV20-1 and TRBJ2-5; 7 positions agree with TRBD2. The ends lost 1 base at V and 5 bases at J; junction bases unmatched: 13. The CDR3 sequence is 16 residues long. Germline V gives CDR1 DFQATT, CDR2 SNEGSKA (reference sequence). The DNA for the CDR3 is TGCAGTGCTAGAGCCCGCCGTGGACTAGGGATCGAGACCCAGTACTTC. Its protein is CSARARRGLGIETQYF.